This T cell receptor (beta chain) was profiled in a study of Tregs in tolerant kidney transplant recipients. Turning to the study itself: A roughly 3-day belatacept mixed lymphocyte reaction, sometimes plus 5-day graft donor restimulation, preceded CD4+CD25+CD127- sorting. Recipient cells were told from donor cells by antibody staining.

A word on this clone: Antigen: not known.

Broader study findings: Biological reproducibility was not directly addressed, but technical replication error appeared minimal. Validation in larger populations is needed because few patients were studied.

The CDR3 has 14 residues. Germline loops: CDR1 SGHTA, CDR2 FQGNSA. The V gene lost 8 bases and the J gene lost 2 bases, with 15 bases spanning the gap. Profiled with immunoSEQ multiplex PCR; TCRdb holds only in-frame clones, not every one. The table shows tens of thousands of clones, with nearly 97% occurring only once. Sequencing used Tregs from blood cultured with allogeneic cells. This receptor was taken from a human donor in good health. This chain joins TRBV7-2 and TRBJ1-2; D is perhaps TRBD1 (5 bases). CDR3 bases: TGTGCCAGCCGGGGACTAGGGCCGAACTATGGCTACACCTTC. It encodes CASRGLGPNYGYTF.